The T cell receptor beta chain under discussion was sequenced for a study of T cell changes during pregnancy in multiple sclerosis. TCRdb's copy holds only in-frame clones and misses some; the assay was immunoSEQ multiplex PCR. The table shows 55,000 to 65,000 clones, with around nine tenths occurring only once. Germline V CDR1 and CDR2: SEHNR, FQNEAQ (reference sequence). This CDR3 contains 15 residues. V was clipped by 5 bases and J by 12 bases; unmatched bases: 13. The V call is TRBV7-9, the J call TRBJ2-2; 9 nucleotides agree with TRBD2. The origin of this receptor is a female donor in good health, enrolled as a control in a pregnancy study. The sample in question was peripheral blood, obtained in the first trimester of pregnancy. The CDR3: CASSDLAGRRGKLFF. The CDR3 DNA is TGTGCCAGCAGCGACCTAGCGGGGCGGAGGGGGAAGCTGTTTTTT.